This record concerns one T cell receptor (beta chain) sequence. As yet, its antigen is unknown. This sample is part of a study of Ad26.COV2.S vaccination and SARS-CoV-2 variants. Method: immunoSEQ multiplex PCR; TCRdb's copy keeps in-frame clones and lacks some. The data show about 350,000 clones, about 92% seen once. Regarding the study as a whole: Placebo recipients showed lower spike-specific TCR breadth than vaccinees. Those who received vaccine or placebo ended up with similar non-spike TCR breadth. Total responses of T cells may have been underestimated by the analyses of TCR breadth and depth. There was reportedly substantial breadth in spike-specific CD8+ and CD4+ T cell responses after vaccination.

Trimming removed 4 bases from V and 3 bases from J, with 17 bases in between. CDR1 is SGHRS and CDR2 is YFSETQ in the germline V gene. This CDR3 contains 16 residues. J is TRBJ1-3 and V is TRBV5-1; no clear D gene. The source material was peripheral blood, sampled after recovery from COVID-19. The receptor comes from a human donor who had recovered from COVID-19. This chain's CDR3 is CASSPSGRTDGNTIYF. The DNA of the CDR3 is TGCGCCAGCAGCCCTTCCGGAAGGACGGATGGAAACACCATATATTTT.